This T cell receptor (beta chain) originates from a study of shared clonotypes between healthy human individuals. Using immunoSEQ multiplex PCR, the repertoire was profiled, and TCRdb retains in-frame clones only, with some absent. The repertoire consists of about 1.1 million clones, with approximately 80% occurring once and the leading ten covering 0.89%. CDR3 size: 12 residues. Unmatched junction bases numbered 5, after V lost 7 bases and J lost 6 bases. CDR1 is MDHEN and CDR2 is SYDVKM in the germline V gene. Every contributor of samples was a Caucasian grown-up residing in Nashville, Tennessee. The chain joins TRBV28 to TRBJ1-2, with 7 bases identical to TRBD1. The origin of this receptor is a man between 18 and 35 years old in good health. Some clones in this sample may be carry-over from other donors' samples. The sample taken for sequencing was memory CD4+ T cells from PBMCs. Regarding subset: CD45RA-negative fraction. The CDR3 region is CASTQGVNGYTF. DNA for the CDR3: TGTGCCAGCACGCAGGGGGTTAATGGCTACACCTTC.